The 7 T cell receptor beta chains below were found in one sample sequenced in a study of patients and donors after allogeneic stem cell transplantation. A single record per CDR3 protein comes from TCRdb applying MiXCR to the RT-PCR reads. The sample consists of 15,000 to 25,000 distinct CDR3 sequences, around 5% of them appearing once. Source material: blood, either unsorted or a sorted T cell fraction (not recorded which). Receptors originate from a human donor who was either an allogeneic HSCT recipient or a stem cell or donor lymphocyte infusion donor (not recorded which). It is not recorded whose cells these are; they may come from a transplant donor.

This clonotype is hyperexpanded by share. CDR3 region: CASFLGNEQFF. DNA of the CDR3: TGTGCCAGCTTTTTGGGCAATGAGCAGTTCTTC. This rearrangement joins TRBV7-9 to TRBJ2-1; D uncertain. V was trimmed by 8 bases and J by 6 bases, leaving 8 bases between them. CDR3 length: 11 amino acids. Germline values: CDR1 SEHNR, CDR2 FQNEAQ (reference sequence).

This clonotype was detected ten times or more. The chain joins TRBV15 to TRBJ2-5; the D gene is possibly TRBD1 (6 bases). CDR3 length: 16 residues. The germline V gene encodes CDR1 LNHNV and CDR2 YYDKDF (reference sequence). With 1 base removed from V and 1 base from J, the gap between germline ends came to 13 bases. The CDR3 loop is CATSRGSTGSQETQYF. The CDR3 nucleotides are TGTGCCACCAGCAGAGGATCTACAGGGTCCCAAGAGACCCAGTACTTC.

This clonotype was counted ten times or more. This sequence joins TRBV9 and TRBJ2-7; maybe TRBD2 (5 bases). The CDR3 covers 14 residues. In germline, CDR1 is SGDLS, CDR2 YYNGEE. V was cut by 3 bases and J by 6 bases, with 16 bases left in between. Here the CDR3 reads CASSADLKAAEQYF. The DNA of the CDR3 is TGTGCCAGCAGCGCGGACTTGAAGGCGGCCGAGCAGTACTTC.

This clonotype was picked up many times. The chain couples TRBV6-1 to TRBJ2-1; TRBD2 aligns across 13 bases. This CDR3 has 15 residues. Germline values: CDR1 MNHNS, CDR2 SASEGT. V shed 6 bases and J 4 bases; nucleotides not matched to a gene: 3. The CDR3 spells CASRQGLAGYNEQFF. CDR3 bases: TGTGCCAGCAGACAGGGACTAGCGGGGTACAATGAGCAGTTCTTC.

This clonotype has at least ten counts. V usage is TRBV18 and J usage is TRBJ1-1; D gene ambiguous. The CDR3 is 14 residues long. The germline CDR1 and CDR2 sequences are KGHSH and LQKENI. The ends were cut back, 3 bases at V and 5 bases at J, with 13 bases in the middle. CDR3 loop: CASSPVREGTEAFF. CDR3 coding DNA: TGTGCCAGCTCACCGGTAAGGGAAGGGACTGAAGCTTTCTTT.

This clonotype was observed many times. The rearrangement uses TRBV7-3 and TRBJ2-7, with 7 bases identical to TRBD1. The germline gives CDR1 SGHTA, CDR2 FQGTGA. With V trimmed by 1 base and J by 5 bases, 2 bases remained unmatched. The CDR3 spans 13 residues. CDR3 loop: CASSLMQGDEQYF. CDR3 DNA sequence: TGTGCCAGCAGCTTAATGCAGGGGGACGAGCAGTACTTC.

This clonotype has a count of ten or more. CDR3 protein: CASSSPGEPQHF. The CDR3 DNA is TGTGCCAGCAGTAGCCCGGGAGAGCCCCAGCATTTT. The chain combines TRBV27 with TRBJ1-5, with no clear D. The CDR3 is 12 amino acids. Looked up from germline, CDR1 is MNHEY and CDR2 is SMNVEV (reference sequence). V lost 5 bases and J 8 bases, leaving 10 bases between the germline ends.